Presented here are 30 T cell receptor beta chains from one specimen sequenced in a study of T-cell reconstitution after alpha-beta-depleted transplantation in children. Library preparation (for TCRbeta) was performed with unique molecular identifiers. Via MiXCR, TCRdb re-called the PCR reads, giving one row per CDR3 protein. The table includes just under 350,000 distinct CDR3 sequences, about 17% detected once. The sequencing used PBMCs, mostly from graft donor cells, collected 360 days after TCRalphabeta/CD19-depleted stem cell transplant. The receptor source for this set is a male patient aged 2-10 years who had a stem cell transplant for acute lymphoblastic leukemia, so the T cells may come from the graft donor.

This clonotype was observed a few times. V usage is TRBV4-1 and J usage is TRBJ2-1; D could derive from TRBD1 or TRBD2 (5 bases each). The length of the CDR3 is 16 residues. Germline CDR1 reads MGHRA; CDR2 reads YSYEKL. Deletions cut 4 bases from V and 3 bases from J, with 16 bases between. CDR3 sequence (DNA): TGCGCCAGCAGCCCCCTCGCCGGTGGGGGCTACAATGAGCAGTTCTTC. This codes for CASSPLAGGGYNEQFF.

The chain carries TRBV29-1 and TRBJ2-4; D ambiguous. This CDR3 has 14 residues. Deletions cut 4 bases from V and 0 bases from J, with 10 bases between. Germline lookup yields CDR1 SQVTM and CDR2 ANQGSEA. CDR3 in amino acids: CSVVGRVAKNIQYF. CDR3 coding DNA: TGCAGCGTTGTTGGCAGAGTAGCCAAAAACATTCAGTACTTC.

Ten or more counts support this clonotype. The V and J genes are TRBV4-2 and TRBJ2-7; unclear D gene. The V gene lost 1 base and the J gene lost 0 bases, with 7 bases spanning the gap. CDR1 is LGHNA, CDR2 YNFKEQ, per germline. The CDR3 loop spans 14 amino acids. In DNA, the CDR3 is TGTGCCAGCAGCCAAGTGGGCCCCTCCTACGAGCAGTACTTC. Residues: CASSQVGPSYEQYF.

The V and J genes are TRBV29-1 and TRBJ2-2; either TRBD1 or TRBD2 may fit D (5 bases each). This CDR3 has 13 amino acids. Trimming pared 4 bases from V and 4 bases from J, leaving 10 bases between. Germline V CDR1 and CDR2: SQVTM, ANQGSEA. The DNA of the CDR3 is TGCAGCGTTGTGAGGGGCCGCACCGGGGAGCTGTTTTTT. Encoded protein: CSVVRGRTGELFF.

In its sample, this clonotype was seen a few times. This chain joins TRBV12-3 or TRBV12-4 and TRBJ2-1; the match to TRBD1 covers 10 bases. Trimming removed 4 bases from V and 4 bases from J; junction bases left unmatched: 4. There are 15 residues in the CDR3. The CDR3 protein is CASSSRDRGYNEQFF. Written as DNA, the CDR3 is TGTGCCAGCAGTTCCCGGGACAGGGGATACAATGAGCAGTTCTTC.

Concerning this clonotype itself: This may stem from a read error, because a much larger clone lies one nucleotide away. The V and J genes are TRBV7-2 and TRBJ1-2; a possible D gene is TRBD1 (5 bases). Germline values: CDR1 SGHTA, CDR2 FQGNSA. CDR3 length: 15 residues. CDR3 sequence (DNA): TGTGCCAGCAGCCAAACTTTGCAGGGACGGTATGGCTACAACTTC. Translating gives CASSQTLQGRYGYNF.

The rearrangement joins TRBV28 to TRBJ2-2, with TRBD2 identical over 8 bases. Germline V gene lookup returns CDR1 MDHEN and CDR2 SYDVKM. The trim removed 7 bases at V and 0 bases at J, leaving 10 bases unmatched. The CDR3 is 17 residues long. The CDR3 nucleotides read TGTGCCAGCACCTTCCGGGGGGGAGGCCCGAACACCGGGGAGCTGTTTTTT. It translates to CASTFRGGGPNTGELFF.

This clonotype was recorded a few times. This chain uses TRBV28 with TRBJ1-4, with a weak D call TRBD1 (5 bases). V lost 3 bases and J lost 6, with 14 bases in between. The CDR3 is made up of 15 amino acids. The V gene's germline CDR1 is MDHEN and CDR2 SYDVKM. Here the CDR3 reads CASSLATDWDEKLFF. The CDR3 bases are TGTGCCAGCAGTTTGGCGACAGATTGGGATGAAAAACTGTTTTTT.

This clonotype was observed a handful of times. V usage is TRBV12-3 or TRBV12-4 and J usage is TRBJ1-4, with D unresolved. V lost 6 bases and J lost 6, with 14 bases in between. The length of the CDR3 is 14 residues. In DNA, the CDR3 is TGTGCCAGCAGCCACAGCCCCTTGGATGAAAAACTGTTTTTT. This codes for CASSHSPLDEKLFF.

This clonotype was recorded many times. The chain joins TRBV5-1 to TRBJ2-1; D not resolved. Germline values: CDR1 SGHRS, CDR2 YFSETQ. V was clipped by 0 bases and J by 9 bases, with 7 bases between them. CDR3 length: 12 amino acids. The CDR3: CASSLGLAEQFF. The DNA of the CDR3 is TGCGCCAGCAGCTTGGGGTTGGCTGAGCAGTTCTTC.

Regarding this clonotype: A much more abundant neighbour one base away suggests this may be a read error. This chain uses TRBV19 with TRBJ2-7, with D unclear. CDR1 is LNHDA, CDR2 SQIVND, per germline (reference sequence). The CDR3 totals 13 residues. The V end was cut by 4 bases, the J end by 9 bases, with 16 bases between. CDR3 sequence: CASSTTRRGGQYF. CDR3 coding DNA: TGTGCCAGTAGTACGACACGGCGAGGCGGGCAGTACTTC. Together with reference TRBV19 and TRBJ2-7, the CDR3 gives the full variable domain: DGGITQSPKYLFRKEGQNVTLSCEQNLNHDAMYWYRQDPGQGLRLIYYSQIVNDFQKGDIAEGYSVSREKKESFPLTVTSAQKNPTAFYLCASSTTRRGGQYFGPGTRLTVT.

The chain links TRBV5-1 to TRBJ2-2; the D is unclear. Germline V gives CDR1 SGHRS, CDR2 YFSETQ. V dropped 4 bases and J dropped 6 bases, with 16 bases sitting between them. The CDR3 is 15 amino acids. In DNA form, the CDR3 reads TGCGCCAGCAGCCCCACCCTGATGTCAGCCGGGGAGCTGTTTTTT. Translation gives CASSPTLMSAGELFF.

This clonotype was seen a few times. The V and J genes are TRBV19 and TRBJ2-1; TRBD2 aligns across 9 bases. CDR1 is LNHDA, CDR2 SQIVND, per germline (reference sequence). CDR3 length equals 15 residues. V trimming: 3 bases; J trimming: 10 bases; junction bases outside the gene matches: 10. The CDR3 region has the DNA TGTGCCAGTAGTATGGGTTACGCCCTAGCGGGGGAGCAGTTCTTC. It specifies CASSMGYALAGEQFF.

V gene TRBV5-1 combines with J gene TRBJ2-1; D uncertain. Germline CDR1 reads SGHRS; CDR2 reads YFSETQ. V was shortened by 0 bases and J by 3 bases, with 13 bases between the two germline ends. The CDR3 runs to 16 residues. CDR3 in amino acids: CASSLEVDPVYNEQFF. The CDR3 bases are TGCGCCAGCAGCTTGGAGGTAGACCCGGTCTACAATGAGCAGTTCTTC.

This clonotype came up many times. The CDR3 reads CASSPDRQVPGGTEAFF. CDR3 DNA: TGTGCCAGCAGCCCCGATCGACAGGTTCCTGGGGGGACTGAAGCTTTCTTT. The chain carries TRBV6-5 and TRBJ1-1, with D possibly TRBD1 on 6 matching bases. There are 17 residues in the CDR3. Germline CDR1 reads MNHEY; CDR2 reads SVGAGI. Trimming removed 6 bases at V and 5 bases at J, with 25 bases between.

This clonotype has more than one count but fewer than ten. CDR3 amino acids: CASSLMGASNSPLHF. CDR3 bases: TGTGCCAGCAGTTTAATGGGGGCGTCTAATTCACCCCTCCACTTT. The chain uses TRBV28 and TRBJ1-6, with TRBD1 as a possible D gene (6 bases). The germline gives CDR1 MDHEN, CDR2 SYDVKM. V was trimmed by 2 bases and J by 6 bases, leaving 11 bases between them. CDR3 length equals 15 residues.

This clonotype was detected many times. The CDR3 here is CASSLGPLNEKLFF. The CDR3 DNA reads TGTGCCAGCAGTTTAGGTCCACTTAATGAAAAACTGTTTTTT. The chain carries TRBV28 and TRBJ1-4; D not resolved. V was trimmed by 2 bases and J by 4 bases, leaving 8 bases between them. CDR1 is MDHEN and CDR2 is SYDVKM in the germline V gene. The CDR3 is 14 residues long.

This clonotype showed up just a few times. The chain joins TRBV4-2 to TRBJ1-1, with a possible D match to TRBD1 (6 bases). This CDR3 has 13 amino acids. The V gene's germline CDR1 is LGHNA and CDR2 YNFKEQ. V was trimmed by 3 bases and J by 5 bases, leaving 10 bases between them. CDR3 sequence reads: CASSHIGGTEAFF. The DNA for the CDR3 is TGTGCCAGCAGCCATATAGGGGGAACTGAAGCTTTCTTT.

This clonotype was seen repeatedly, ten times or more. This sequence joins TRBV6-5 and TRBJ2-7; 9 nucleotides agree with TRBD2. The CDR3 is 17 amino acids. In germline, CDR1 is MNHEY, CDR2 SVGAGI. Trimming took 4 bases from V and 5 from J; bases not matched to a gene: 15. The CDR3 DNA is TGTGCCAGCAGTTCTCCGAACAGGGGTAGCGGGAGAAACGAGCAGTACTTC. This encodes CASSSPNRGSGRNEQYF.

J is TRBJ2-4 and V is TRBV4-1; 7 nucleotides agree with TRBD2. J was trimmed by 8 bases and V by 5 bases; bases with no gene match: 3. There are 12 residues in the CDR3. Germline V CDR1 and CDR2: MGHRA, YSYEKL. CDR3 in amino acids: CASSLAGDIQYF. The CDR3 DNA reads TGCGCCAGCAGCTTAGCGGGTGACATTCAGTACTTC.

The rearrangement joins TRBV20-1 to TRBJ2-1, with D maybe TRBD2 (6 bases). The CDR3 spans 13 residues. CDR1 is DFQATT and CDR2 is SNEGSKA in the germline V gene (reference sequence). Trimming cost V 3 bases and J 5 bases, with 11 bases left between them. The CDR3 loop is CSARASAHNEQFF. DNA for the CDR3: TGCAGTGCTAGGGCTAGCGCTCACAATGAGCAGTTCTTC.

This CDR3 reads CASSLQSGVTQYF. CDR3 DNA: TGTGCCAGCAGCCTCCAATCAGGGGTGACCCAGTACTTC. The chain links TRBV28 to TRBJ2-5, with a tentative D call TRBD1 (6 bases). CDR3 length: 13 residues. V lost 6 bases and J lost 7, with 15 bases in between. Germline V gives CDR1 MDHEN, CDR2 SYDVKM.

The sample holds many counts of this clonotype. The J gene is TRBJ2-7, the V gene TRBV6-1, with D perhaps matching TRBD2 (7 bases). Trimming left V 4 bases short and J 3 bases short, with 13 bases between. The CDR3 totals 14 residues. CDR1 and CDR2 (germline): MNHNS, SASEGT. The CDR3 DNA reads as TGTGCCAGCAGTGGTCTGGGGGGGCTCTACGAGCAGTACTTC. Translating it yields CASSGLGGLYEQYF.

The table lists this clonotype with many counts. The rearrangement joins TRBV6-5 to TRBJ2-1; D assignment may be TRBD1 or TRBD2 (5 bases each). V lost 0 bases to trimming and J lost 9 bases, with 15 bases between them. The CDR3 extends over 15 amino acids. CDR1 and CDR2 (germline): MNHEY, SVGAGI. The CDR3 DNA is TGTGCCAGCAGTTACTCGGGGCTTGAGGGACGTGAGCAGTTCTTC. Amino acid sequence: CASSYSGLEGREQFF.

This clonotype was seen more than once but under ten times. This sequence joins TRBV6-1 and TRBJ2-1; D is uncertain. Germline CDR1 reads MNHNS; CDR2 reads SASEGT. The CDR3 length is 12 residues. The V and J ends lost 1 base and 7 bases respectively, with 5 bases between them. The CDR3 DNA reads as TGTGCCAGCAGTGAAGTGGGGAATGAGCAGTTCTTC. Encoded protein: CASSEVGNEQFF.

The CDR3 sequence is CASSPAHSGANVLTF. The CDR3 DNA reads TGCGCCAGCAGCCCAGCCCACTCTGGGGCCAACGTCCTGACTTTC. The gene calls are TRBV5-1 and TRBJ2-6; D unclear. Trimming stripped 4 bases from V and 0 bases from J, with 8 bases between. CDR1 is SGHRS, CDR2 YFSETQ, per germline. The CDR3 covers 15 residues.

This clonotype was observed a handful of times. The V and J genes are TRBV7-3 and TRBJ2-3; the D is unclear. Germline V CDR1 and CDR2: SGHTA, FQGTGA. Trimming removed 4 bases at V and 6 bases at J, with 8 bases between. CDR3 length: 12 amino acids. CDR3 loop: CASSSPSDTQYF. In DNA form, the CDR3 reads TGTGCCAGCAGCTCCCCGTCTGATACGCAGTATTTT.

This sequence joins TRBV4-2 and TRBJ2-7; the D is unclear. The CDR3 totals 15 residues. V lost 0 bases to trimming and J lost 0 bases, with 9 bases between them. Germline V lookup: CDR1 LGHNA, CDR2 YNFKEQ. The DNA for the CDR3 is TGTGCCAGCAGCCAAGAGGCGGTCAGCTCCTACGAGCAGTACTTC. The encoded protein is CASSQEAVSSYEQYF.

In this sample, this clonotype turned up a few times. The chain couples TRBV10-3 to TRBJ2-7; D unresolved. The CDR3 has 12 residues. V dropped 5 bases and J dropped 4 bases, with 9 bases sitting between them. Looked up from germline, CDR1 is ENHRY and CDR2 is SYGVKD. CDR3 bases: TGTGCCATCAGTTCTGACTCTTACGAGCAGTACTTC. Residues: CAISSDSYEQYF.

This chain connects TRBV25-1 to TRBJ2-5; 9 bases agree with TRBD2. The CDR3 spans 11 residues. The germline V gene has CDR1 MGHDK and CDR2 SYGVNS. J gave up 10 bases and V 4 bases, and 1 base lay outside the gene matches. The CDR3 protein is CASSGGGGQYF. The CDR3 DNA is TGTGCCAGCAGTGGCGGGGGGGGCCAGTACTTC.